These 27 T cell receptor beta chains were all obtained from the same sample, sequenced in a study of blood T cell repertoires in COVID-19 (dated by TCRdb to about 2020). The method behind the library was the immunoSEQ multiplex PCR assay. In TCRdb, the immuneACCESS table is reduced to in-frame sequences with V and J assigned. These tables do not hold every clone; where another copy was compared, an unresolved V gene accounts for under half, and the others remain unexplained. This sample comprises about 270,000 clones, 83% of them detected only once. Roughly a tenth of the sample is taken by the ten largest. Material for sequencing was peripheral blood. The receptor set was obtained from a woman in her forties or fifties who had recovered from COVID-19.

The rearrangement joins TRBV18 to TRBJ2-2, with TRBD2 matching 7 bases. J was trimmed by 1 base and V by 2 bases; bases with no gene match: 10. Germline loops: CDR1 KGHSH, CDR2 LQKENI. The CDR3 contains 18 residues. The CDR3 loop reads CASSPFSGLAVNTGELFF. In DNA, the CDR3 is TGTGCCAGCTCACCATTTTCTGGGCTAGCGGTGAACACCGGGGAGCTGTTTTTT.

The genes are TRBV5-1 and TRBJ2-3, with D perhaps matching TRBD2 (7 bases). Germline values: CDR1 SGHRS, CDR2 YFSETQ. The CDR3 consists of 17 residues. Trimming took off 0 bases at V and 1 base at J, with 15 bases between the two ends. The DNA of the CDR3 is TGCGCCAGCAGCTTGGGGGAACGGGGGGCAGGCACAGATACGCAGTATTTT. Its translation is CASSLGERGAGTDTQYF.

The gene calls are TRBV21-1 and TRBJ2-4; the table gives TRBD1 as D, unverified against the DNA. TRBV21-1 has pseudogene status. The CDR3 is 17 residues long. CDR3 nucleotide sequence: TGTGCCAGCAGCAATAGGGGTCGTTGGGTAGCCAAAAACATTCAGTACTTC. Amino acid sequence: CASSNRGRWVAKNIQYF.

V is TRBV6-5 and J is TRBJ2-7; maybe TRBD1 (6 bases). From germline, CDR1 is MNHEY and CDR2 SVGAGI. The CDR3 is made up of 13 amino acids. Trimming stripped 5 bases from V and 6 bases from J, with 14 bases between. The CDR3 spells CASSPRDIPEQYF. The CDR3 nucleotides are TGTGCCAGCAGTCCCCGGGACATCCCCGAGCAGTACTTC.

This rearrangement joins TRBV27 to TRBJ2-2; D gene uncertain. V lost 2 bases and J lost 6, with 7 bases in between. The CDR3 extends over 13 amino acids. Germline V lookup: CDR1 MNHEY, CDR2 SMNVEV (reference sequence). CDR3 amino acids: CASSLAASGELFF. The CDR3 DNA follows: TGTGCCAGCAGTTTAGCCGCGTCCGGGGAGCTGTTTTTT.

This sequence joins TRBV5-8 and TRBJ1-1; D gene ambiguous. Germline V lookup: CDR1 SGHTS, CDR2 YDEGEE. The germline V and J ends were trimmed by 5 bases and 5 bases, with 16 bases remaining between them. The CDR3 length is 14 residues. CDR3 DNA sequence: TGTGCCAGCAGTTCCGAAAGAGGTTTAACTGAAGCTTTCTTT. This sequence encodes CASSSERGLTEAFF.

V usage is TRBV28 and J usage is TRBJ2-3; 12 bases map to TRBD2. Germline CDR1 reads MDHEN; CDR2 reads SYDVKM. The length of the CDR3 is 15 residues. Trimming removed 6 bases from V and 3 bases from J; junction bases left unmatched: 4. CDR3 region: CASSLLAGGTDTQYF. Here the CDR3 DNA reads TGTGCCAGCAGCCTGCTAGCGGGAGGGACAGATACGCAGTATTTT.

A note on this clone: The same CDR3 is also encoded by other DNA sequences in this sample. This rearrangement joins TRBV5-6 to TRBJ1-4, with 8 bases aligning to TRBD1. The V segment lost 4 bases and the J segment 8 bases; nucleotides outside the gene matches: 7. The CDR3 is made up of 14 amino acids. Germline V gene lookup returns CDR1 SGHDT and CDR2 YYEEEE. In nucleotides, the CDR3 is TGTGCCAGCAGCCTAACAGGGGGGGACGAAAAACTGTTTTTT. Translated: CASSLTGGDEKLFF.

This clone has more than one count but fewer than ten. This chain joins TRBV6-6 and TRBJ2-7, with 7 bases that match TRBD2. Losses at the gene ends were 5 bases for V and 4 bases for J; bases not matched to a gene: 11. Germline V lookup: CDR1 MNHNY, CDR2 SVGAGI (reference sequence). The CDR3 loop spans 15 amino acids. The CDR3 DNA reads TGTGCCAGCAGTAGCAGCGGGACTTTGCTATACGAGCAGTACTTC. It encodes CASSSSGTLLYEQYF.

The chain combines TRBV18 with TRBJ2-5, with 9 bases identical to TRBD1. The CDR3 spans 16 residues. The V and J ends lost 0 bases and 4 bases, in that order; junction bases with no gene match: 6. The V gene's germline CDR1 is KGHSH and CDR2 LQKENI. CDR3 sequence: CASSPPSGQGGETQYF. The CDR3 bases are TGTGCCAGCTCACCACCATCGGGACAGGGAGGAGAGACCCAGTACTTC.

This CDR3 is CSAPHRETQYF. The DNA of the CDR3 is TGCAGTGCTCCCCACCGGGAGACCCAGTACTTC. The gene calls are TRBV20-1 and TRBJ2-5; the D is unclear. Germline values: CDR1 DFQATT, CDR2 SNEGSKA (reference sequence). V was clipped by 5 bases and J by 5 bases, with 9 bases between them. There are 11 residues in the CDR3.

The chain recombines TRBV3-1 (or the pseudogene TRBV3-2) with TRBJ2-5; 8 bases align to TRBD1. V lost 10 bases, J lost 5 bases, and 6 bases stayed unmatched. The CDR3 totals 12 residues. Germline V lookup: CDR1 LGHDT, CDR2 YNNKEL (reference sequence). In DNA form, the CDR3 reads TGTGCCACCCGACAGGGGTTGGAGACCCAGTACTTC. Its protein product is CATRQGLETQYF.

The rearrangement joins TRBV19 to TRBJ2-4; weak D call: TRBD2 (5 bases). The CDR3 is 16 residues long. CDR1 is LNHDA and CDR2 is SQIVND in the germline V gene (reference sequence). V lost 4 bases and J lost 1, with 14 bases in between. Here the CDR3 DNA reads TGTGCCAGTAGTAACATTCTCCCGGGGGCCAAAAACATTCAGTACTTC. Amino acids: CASSNILPGAKNIQYF.

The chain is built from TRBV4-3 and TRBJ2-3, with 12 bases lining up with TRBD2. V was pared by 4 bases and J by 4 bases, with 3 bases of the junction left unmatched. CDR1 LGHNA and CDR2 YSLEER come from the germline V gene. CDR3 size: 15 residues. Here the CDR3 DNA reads TGCGCCAGCAGCCCTAGCGGGGGGGCCGCAGATACGCAGTATTTT. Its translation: CASSPSGGAADTQYF.

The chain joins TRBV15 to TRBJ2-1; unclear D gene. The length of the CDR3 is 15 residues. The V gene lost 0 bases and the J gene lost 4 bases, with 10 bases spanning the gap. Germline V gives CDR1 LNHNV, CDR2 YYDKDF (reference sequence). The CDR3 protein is CATSRDRHYYNEQFF. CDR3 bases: TGTGCCACCAGCAGAGATCGTCACTATTACAATGAGCAGTTCTTC.

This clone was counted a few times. In DNA form, the CDR3 reads TGTGCCAGCAGCTCTATTGCGTTTAATCAGCCCCAGCATTTT. This translates into CASSSIAFNQPQHF. The chain uses TRBV7-9 and TRBJ1-5; D is ambiguous. The ends were cut back, 4 bases at V and 4 bases at J, with 11 bases in the middle. The CDR3 extends over 14 amino acids. Germline lookup yields CDR1 SEHNR and CDR2 FQNEAQ (reference sequence).

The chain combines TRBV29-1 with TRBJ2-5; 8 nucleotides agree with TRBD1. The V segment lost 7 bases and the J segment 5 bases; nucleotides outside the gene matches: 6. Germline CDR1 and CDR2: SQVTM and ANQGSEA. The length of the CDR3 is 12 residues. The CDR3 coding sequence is TGCAGCGCGCGACAGGGGCTCGAGACCCAGTACTTC. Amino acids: CSARQGLETQYF.

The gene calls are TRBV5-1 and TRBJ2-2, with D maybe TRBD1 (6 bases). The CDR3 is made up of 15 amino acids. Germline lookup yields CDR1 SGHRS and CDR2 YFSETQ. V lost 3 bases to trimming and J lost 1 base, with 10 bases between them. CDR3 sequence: CASSSWDKNTGELFF. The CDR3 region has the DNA TGCGCCAGCAGCTCGTGGGACAAGAACACCGGGGAGCTGTTTTTT.

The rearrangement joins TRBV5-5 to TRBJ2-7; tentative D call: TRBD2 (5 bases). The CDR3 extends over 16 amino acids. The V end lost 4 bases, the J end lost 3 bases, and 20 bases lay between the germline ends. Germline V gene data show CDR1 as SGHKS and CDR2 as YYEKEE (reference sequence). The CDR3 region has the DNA TGTGCCAGCAGCCCCCGCGTGGCACTAGACTACTACGAGCAGTACTTC. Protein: CASSPRVALDYYEQYF.

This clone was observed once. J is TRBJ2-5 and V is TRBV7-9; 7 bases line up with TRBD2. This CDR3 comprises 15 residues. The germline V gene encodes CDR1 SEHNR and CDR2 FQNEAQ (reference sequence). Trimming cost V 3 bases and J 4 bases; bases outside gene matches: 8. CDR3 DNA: TGTGCCAGCAGCTTTCTCGGGACGGGAGGAGAGACCCAGTACTTC. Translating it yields CASSFLGTGGETQYF. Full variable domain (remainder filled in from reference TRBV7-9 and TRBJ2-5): DTGVSQNPRHKITKRGQNVTFRCDPISEHNRLYWYRQTLGQGPEFLTYFQNEAQLEKSRLLSDRFSAERPKGSFSTLEIQRTEQGDSAMYLCASSFLGTGGETQYFGPGTRLLVL.

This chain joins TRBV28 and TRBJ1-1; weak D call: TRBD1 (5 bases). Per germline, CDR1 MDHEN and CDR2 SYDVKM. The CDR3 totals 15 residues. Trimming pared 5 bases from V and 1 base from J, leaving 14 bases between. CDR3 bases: TGTGCCAGCAGTCTGCCCCAGGGCCCGAACACTGAAGCTTTCTTT. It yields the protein CASSLPQGPNTEAFF.

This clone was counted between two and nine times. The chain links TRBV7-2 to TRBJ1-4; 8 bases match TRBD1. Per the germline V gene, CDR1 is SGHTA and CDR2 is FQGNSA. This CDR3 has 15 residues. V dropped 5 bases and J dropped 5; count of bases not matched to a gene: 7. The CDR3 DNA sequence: TGTGCCAGCAGCGCGACAGGGGTGGGGAATGAAAAACTGTTTTTT. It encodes CASSATGVGNEKLFF. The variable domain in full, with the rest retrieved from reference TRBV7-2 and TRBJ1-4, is GAGVSQSPSNKVTEKGKDVELRCDPISGHTALYWYRQSLGQGLEFLIYFQGNSAPDKSGLPSDRFSAERTGGSVSTLTIQRTQQEDSAVYLCASSATGVGNEKLFFGSGTQLSVL.

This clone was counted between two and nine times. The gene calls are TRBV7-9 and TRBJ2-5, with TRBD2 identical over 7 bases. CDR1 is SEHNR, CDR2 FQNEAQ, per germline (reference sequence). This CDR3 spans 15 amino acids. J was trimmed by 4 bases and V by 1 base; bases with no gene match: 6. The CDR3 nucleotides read TGTGCCAGCAGCTTAGACGGGGGGATTCGAGAGACCCAGTACTTC. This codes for CASSLDGGIRETQYF.

Here the CDR3 DNA reads TGTGCCAGTAGTATAGATACCGGGTCCGCACGGAATGAGCAGTTCTTC. It codes for CASSIDTGSARNEQFF. The chain has TRBV19 and TRBJ2-1; unclear D gene. The CDR3 is 16 amino acids. CDR1 LNHDA and CDR2 SQIVND come from the germline V gene (reference sequence). Trimming shortened V by 0 bases and J by 7 bases, and 16 bases separated the two germline ends.

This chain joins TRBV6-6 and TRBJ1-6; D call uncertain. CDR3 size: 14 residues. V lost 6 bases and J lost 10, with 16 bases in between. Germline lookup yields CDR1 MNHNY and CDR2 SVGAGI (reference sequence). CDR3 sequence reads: CASSRLGARSPLHF. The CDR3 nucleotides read TGTGCCAGCAGCCGGTTGGGCGCAAGGTCACCCCTCCACTTT.

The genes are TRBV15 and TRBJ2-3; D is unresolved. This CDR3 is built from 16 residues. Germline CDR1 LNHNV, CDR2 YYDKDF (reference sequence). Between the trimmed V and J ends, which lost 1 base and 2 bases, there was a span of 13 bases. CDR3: CATSRGAGANTDTQYF. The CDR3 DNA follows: TGTGCCACCAGCAGAGGGGCAGGCGCCAACACAGATACGCAGTATTTT.

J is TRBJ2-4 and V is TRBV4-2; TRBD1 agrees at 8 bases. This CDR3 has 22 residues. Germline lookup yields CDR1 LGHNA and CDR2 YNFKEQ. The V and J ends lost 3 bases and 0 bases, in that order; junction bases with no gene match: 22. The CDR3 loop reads CASSQRLVTGAEGDLAKNIQYF. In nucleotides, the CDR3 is TGTGCCAGCAGCCAGAGGCTGGTGACAGGGGCAGAAGGGGATCTAGCCAAAAACATTCAGTACTTC.